A selection of T cell receptor beta chains follows, all from one sample in a study of PD-1 blockade in classical Hodgkin lymphoma. Generated by immunoSEQ multiplex PCR, the TCRdb table keeps only in-frame clones and is missing some. The sample records just over 60,000 clones, more than 70% being singletons. The specimen was peripheral blood mononuclear cells (PBMCs), collected at baseline. These TCRs come from a human donor with classical Hodgkin lymphoma. The CDR3 runs from the conserved cysteine through the conserved F or W. The D gene is left open where the match is weak. The size of a clone is reported for some rows only, either as once, few or many, or as a class for expanded clones.

clone_size,j_call,d_call,v_call,cdr3_nt,cdr3_aa
.,TRBJ1-4,TRBD1,TRBV15,TGTGCCACCAGCAAGTCCCGGGACAGGAACCAGGAAGTGTTTTTT,CATSKSRDRNQEVFF
.,TRBJ1-1,.,TRBV28,TGTGCCAGCAGTTTGGAACCGGGGATGAACACTGAAGCTTTCTTT,CASSLEPGMNTEAFF
few,TRBJ1-2,TRBD1,TRBV19,TGTGCCAGTAGTAGAGACAGGGTACGAGGCTACACCTTC,CASSRDRVRGYTF
.,TRBJ2-6,.,TRBV2,TGTGCCAGCGGTCAGAGCTCTGGGGCCAACGTCCTGACTTTC,CASGQSSGANVLTF
.,TRBJ2-5,TRBD1,TRBV5-6,TGTGCCAGCAGCCAAGGACAGGCCTGGGAGACCCAGTACTTC,CASSQGQAWETQYF
.,TRBJ1-1,.,TRBV12-5,TGTGCTAGTGGTTTTCTGGGGTTGAACACTGAAGCTTTCTTT,CASGFLGLNTEAFF
.,TRBJ2-1,.,TRBV7-2,TGTGCCAGCAGCTTAGGATTGCACAATGAGCAGTTCTTC,CASSLGLHNEQFF
once,TRBJ1-4,.,TRBV27,TGTGCCAGCAGTTTATGGGGAGGAGATGAAAAACTGTTTTTT,CASSLWGGDEKLFF
.,TRBJ2-4,.,TRBV21-1,TGTGCCAGCAGCAAAGCCCAGGGATCCAAAAACATTCAGTACTTC,CASSKAQGSKNIQYF
.,TRBJ1-2,TRBD1,TRBV5-1,TGCGCCAGCAGCTTGGCCGTTGGACAGGGGGTGAACTATGGCTACACCTTC,CASSLAVGQGVNYGYTF
.,TRBJ2-1,.,TRBV7-2,TGTGCCAGCAGCTTAGATAATGAGCAGTTCTTC,CASSLDNEQFF
.,TRBJ1-4,.,TRBV30,TGTGCCTGGAGTGTACTCCTGGACTCTTTTAATGAAAAACTGTTTTTT,CAWSVLLDSFNEKLFF
.,TRBJ1-1,.,TRBV12-5,TGTGCTAGTGGTTTTGGGGGGCTCTACGAAGCTTTCTTT,CASGFGGLYEAFF
.,TRBJ2-3,.,TRBV11-3,TGTGCCAGCAGCTTAGATTCTTGGGAAAACACAGATACGCAGTATTTT,CASSLDSWENTDTQYF
.,TRBJ2-7,TRBD2,TRBV7-2,TGTGCCAGCAGCTTAGACGGGGGGAGCTCCTACGAGCAGTACTTC,CASSLDGGSSYEQYF
.,TRBJ1-1,.,TRBV7-3,TGTGCCAGCGGACACCGCGAAGCTTTCTTT,CASGHREAFF
.,TRBJ2-1,.,TRBV7-9,TGTGCCAGCAGCTTTCCAGCTCCAGACAATGAGCAGTTCTTC,CASSFPAPDNEQFF
.,TRBJ1-2,.,TRBV6-1,TGTGCCAGCAGTGAAAATGAGTTCGGGGAAGCTAACTATGGCTACACCTTC,CASSENEFGEANYGYTF
few,TRBJ1-1,.,TRBV9,TGTGCCAGCAGCGTAGAGGGGACTGAAGCTTTCTTT,CASSVEGTEAFF
.,TRBJ1-1,.,TRBV5-1,TGCGCCAGCAGTCCCGACTGGAACACTGAAGCTTTCTTT,CASSPDWNTEAFF